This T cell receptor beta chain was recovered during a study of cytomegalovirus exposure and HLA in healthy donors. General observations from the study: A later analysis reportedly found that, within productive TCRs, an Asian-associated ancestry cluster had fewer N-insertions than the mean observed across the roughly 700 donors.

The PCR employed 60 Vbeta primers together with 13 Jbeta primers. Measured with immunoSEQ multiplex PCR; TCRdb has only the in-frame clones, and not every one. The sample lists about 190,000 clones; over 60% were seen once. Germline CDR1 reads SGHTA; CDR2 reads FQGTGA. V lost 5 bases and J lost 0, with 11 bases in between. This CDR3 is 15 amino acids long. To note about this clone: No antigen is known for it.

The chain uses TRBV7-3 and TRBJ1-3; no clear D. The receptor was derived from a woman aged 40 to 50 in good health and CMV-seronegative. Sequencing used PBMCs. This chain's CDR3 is CASSRRGGSGNTIYF. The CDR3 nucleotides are TGTGCCAGCAGCCGACGCGGCGGCTCTGGAAACACCATATATTTT.